The 27 T cell receptor beta chains in this list originate from one sample, sequenced in a study of CD4+ T cells in melanoma. Sequenced by immunoSEQ multiplex PCR; TCRdb stores in-frame clones only, minus some. Here the sample spans 13,000 to 15,000 clones, approximately 71% being singletons. Sequenced input: cells from a culture (not recorded whether cultured in vitro). These receptors came from a human donor with melanoma.

J is TRBJ2-5 and V is TRBV5-4; D may match TRBD1 or TRBD2 (5 bases each). CDR3 size: 16 residues. V was cut by 4 bases and J by 0 bases, with 16 bases left in between. In germline, CDR1 is SGHNT, CDR2 YYREEE (reference sequence). This CDR3 is CASSPTRDVDQETQYF. The CDR3 DNA sequence: TGTGCCAGCAGCCCAACTCGGGACGTGGACCAAGAGACCCAGTACTTC. Looking up the rest from reference TRBV5-4 and TRBJ2-5 gives the full variable domain: ETGVTQSPTHLIKTRGQQVTLRCSSQSGHNTVSWYQQALGQGPQFIFQYYREEENGRGNFPPRFSGLQFPNYSSELNVNALELDDSALYLCASSPTRDVDQETQYFGPGTRLLVL.

This chain connects TRBV5-8 to TRBJ1-2; D gene uncertain. Germline CDR1 SGHTS, CDR2 YDEGEE. The length of the CDR3 is 14 residues. Between the trimmed V and J ends, which lost 2 bases and 8 bases, there was a span of 16 bases. The CDR3 loop is CASSFDPVSSGYTF. The DNA for the CDR3 is TGTGCCAGCAGCTTTGATCCGGTTTCGAGCGGCTACACCTTC.

The J gene is TRBJ1-3, the V gene TRBV4-2, with D tentatively TRBD1 (6 bases). The CDR3 extends over 16 amino acids. Trimming took off 5 bases at V and 4 bases at J, with 18 bases between the two ends. The germline CDR1 and CDR2 sequences are LGHNA and YNFKEQ. The DNA for the CDR3 is TGTGCCAGCAGCTTGGCCGGGGGCTGGTCCGGAAACACCATATATTTT. It is translated as CASSLAGGWSGNTIYF.

The CDR3 reads CASSVGALVYEQYF. The CDR3 DNA sequence: TGTGCCAGCAGCGTAGGGGCCCTCGTCTACGAGCAGTACTTC. The V gene is TRBV9, the J gene TRBJ2-7; no reliable D call. The germline CDR1 and CDR2 sequences are SGDLS and YYNGEE. This CDR3 is built from 14 residues. V lost 0 bases and J 3 bases, leaving 10 bases between the germline ends.

The rearrangement joins TRBV19 to TRBJ2-7; 7 positions agree with TRBD1. This CDR3 contains 14 residues. The germline gives CDR1 LNHDA, CDR2 SQIVND (reference sequence). Trimming removed 7 bases from V and 6 bases from J; junction bases left unmatched: 12. The CDR3, as DNA: TGTGCCAGTAAACGACAGGGCATACTCAGCGAGCAGTACTTC. Translating gives CASKRQGILSEQYF.

The J gene is TRBJ1-2, the V gene TRBV13; the D gene is possibly TRBD1 (5 bases). The CDR3 contains 13 residues. The V gene's germline CDR1 is PRHDT and CDR2 FYEKMQ (reference sequence). The V end was cut by 0 bases, the J end by 6 bases, with 8 bases between. The CDR3 DNA sequence: TGTGCCAGCAGCTTAGGGGGGCAGGATGGCTACACCTTC. It yields the protein CASSLGGQDGYTF.

In its sample, this clone was seen a few times. The rearrangement joins TRBV6-1 to TRBJ2-2; D is possibly TRBD2 (6 bases). The germline V gene encodes CDR1 MNHNS and CDR2 SASEGT. V shed 0 bases and J shed 3 bases, with 11 bases lying between them. The CDR3 has 16 amino acids. Written as DNA, the CDR3 is TGTGCCAGCAGTGAAGCGCGGGGCAGGGACACCGGGGAGCTGTTTTTT. Translated, it gives CASSEARGRDTGELFF.

This clone was observed a few times. The genes are TRBV7-2 and TRBJ1-3, with unresolved D. Trimming took off 0 bases at V and 4 bases at J, with 13 bases between the two ends. The CDR3 length is 16 residues. Germline assignment: CDR1 SGHTA and CDR2 FQGNSA. CDR3 in amino acids: CASSLAALGIGNTIYF. DNA of the CDR3: TGTGCCAGCAGCTTAGCCGCGTTAGGGATAGGAAACACCATATATTTT.

The J gene is TRBJ2-1, the V gene TRBV18; 7 nucleotides agree with TRBD2. The trim removed 2 bases at V and 3 bases at J, leaving 4 bases unmatched. Germline V gives CDR1 KGHSH, CDR2 LQKENI. The CDR3 loop spans 15 amino acids. The chain's CDR3 is CASSPWRGNYNEQFF. CDR3 nucleotide sequence: TGTGCCAGCTCACCATGGCGGGGGAACTACAATGAGCAGTTCTTC.

The chain employs TRBV7-2 and TRBJ2-7, with TRBD1 matching over 8 bases. CDR1 and CDR2 (germline): SGHTA, FQGNSA. The J segment lost 5 bases and the V segment lost 4 bases, leaving 7 bases of the junction unmatched. This CDR3 comprises 14 residues. CDR3 in amino acids: CASSSGQGSDEQYF. The CDR3 DNA follows: TGTGCCAGCAGCTCTGGACAGGGTTCAGACGAGCAGTACTTC. Full variable domain (missing parts from reference TRBV7-2 and TRBJ2-7): GAGVSQSPSNKVTEKGKDVELRCDPISGHTALYWYRQSLGQGLEFLIYFQGNSAPDKSGLPSDRFSAERTGGSVSTLTIQRTQQEDSAVYLCASSSGQGSDEQYFGPGTRLTVT.

Points on this clone: A junction end diverges from the germline sequence, so it may reflect a read error. The chain joins TRBV7-3 to TRBJ2-2; 11 bases fit TRBD2. The CDR3 contains 16 residues. Germline CDR1 reads SGHTA; CDR2 reads FQGTGA. CDR3 nucleotides: TGTGCCAGCGGCTTAGCGGGGGGGCCAAGCACCGGGGAGCTGTTTTTT. This gives the protein CASGLAGGPSTGELFF.

The V call is TRBV2, the J call TRBJ2-5; a possible D gene is TRBD2 (6 bases). V was trimmed by 6 bases and J by 2 bases, leaving 16 bases between them. The CDR3 loop spans 15 amino acids. Germline V gene sequence: CDR1 SNHLY, CDR2 FYNNEI. CDR3 residues: CASRRGGALQETQYF. The CDR3 coding sequence is TGTGCCAGCAGGAGGGGCGGGGCCCTGCAAGAGACCCAGTACTTC. Together with reference TRBV2 and TRBJ2-5, the CDR3 gives the full variable domain: EPEVTQTPSHQVTQMGQEVILRCVPISNHLYFYWYRQILGQKVEFLVSFYNNEISEKSEIFDDQFSVERPDGSNFTLKIRSTKLEDSAMYFCASRRGGALQETQYFGPGTRLLVL.

The chain combines TRBV6-5 with TRBJ2-3; TRBD2 aligns across 7 bases. Trimming at V came to 4 bases and at J to 1 base, leaving 8 bases not matched to a gene. Germline V gene data show CDR1 as MNHEY and CDR2 as SVGAGI. This CDR3 is built from 16 residues. This CDR3 reads CASSSHETSGTDTQYF. The CDR3 DNA reads as TGTGCCAGCAGTTCCCATGAAACTAGCGGCACAGATACGCAGTATTTT.

This clone was picked up a small number of times. The V gene is TRBV7-9, the J gene TRBJ1-5, with D hard to call. Germline V lookup: CDR1 SEHNR, CDR2 FQNEAQ (reference sequence). The CDR3 is 13 residues long. Trimming took off 3 bases at V and 4 bases at J, with 7 bases between the two ends. The CDR3 DNA is TGTGCCAGCAGCTTGGAACTTAATCAGCCCCAGCATTTT. It codes for CASSLELNQPQHF.

This clone was recorded a few times. The rearrangement joins TRBV5-5 to TRBJ2-2; D is unclear. This CDR3 region has 16 residues. Germline V CDR1 and CDR2: SGHKS, YYEKEE (reference sequence). V was trimmed by 4 bases and J by 0 bases, leaving 13 bases between them. The CDR3, as DNA: TGTGCCAGCAGCCCCTTCGGTGGGACGAACACCGGGGAGCTGTTTTTT. This gives the protein CASSPFGGTNTGELFF.

The count of this clone is one. The CDR3 sequence is CASSLADRGYRNTQYF. The CDR3 region has the DNA TGTGCCAGCAGCTTAGCCGACAGGGGGTATCGGAATACGCAGTATTTT. The rearrangement links TRBV7-9 to TRBJ2-3; TRBD1 matches at 9 bases. CDR1 and CDR2 (germline): SEHNR, FQNEAQ (reference sequence). The V gene end was trimmed by 0 bases and the J gene end by 7 bases; junction bases not matched to a gene: 8. The CDR3 length is 16 residues.

The V gene is TRBV4-1, the J gene TRBJ2-7, with 11 bases aligning to TRBD1. V lost 4 bases to trimming and J lost 6 bases; unmatched junction nucleotides: 11. Germline assignment: CDR1 MGHRA and CDR2 YSYEKL. The CDR3 is made up of 16 amino acids. The CDR3 nucleotides are TGCGCCAGCAGCCCGTTTACGGAGGACAGGGGGCTCGAGCAGTACTTC. This sequence encodes CASSPFTEDRGLEQYF.

V and J are TRBV11-3 and TRBJ1-4; D not resolved. Trimming pared 1 base from V and 4 bases from J, leaving 10 bases between. CDR3 length: 15 residues. The germline gives CDR1 SGHNT, CDR2 YENEEA. The CDR3 loop reads CASSLVARSNEKLFF. The CDR3 DNA follows: TGTGCCAGCAGCTTAGTAGCCAGGAGTAATGAAAAACTGTTTTTT.

The chain couples TRBV6-5 to TRBJ2-1; 11 nucleotides line up with TRBD2. Germline CDR1 reads MNHEY; CDR2 reads SVGAGI. The CDR3 has 15 amino acids. The ends lost 4 bases at V and 5 bases at J; junction bases unmatched: 4. The CDR3: CASSSGTSGNNEQFF. In DNA, the CDR3 is TGTGCCAGCAGTTCCGGGACTAGCGGCAACAATGAGCAGTTCTTC.

The chain combines TRBV27 with TRBJ1-1; D might be TRBD1 (6 bases). This CDR3 has 16 residues. V was shortened by 4 bases and J by 4 bases, with 19 bases between the two germline ends. The V gene's germline CDR1 is MNHEY and CDR2 SMNVEV (reference sequence). The CDR3 is CASSYTGRVFGTEAFF. Written as DNA, the CDR3 is TGTGCCAGCAGTTACACAGGGCGAGTCTTTGGCACTGAAGCTTTCTTT.

The chain uses TRBV7-9 and TRBJ1-1, with D perhaps TRBD1 (5 bases). The CDR3 is 14 residues long. Per germline, CDR1 SEHNR and CDR2 FQNEAQ (reference sequence). V lost 3 bases and J 3 bases, leaving 11 bases between the germline ends. In DNA, the CDR3 is TGTGCCAGCAGCTTGGGGGTTAGGTACACTGAAGCTTTCTTT. It is translated as CASSLGVRYTEAFF.

By frequency in the sample, this clone is medium-sized. The V and J genes are TRBV2 and TRBJ2-7, with D perhaps TRBD1 (5 bases). Trimming took 4 bases from V and 6 from J, leaving 25 bases between them. From germline, CDR1 is SNHLY and CDR2 FYNNEI. This CDR3 comprises 17 residues. CDR3 in amino acids: CASSGVQGRNVLGEQYF. The DNA for the CDR3 is TGTGCCAGCAGTGGAGTTCAGGGTCGAAATGTGCTAGGCGAGCAGTACTTC.

This chain joins TRBV5-6 and TRBJ1-1; no clear D. Germline CDR1 is SGHDT and CDR2 is YYEEEE. There are 14 residues in the CDR3. Trimming stripped 4 bases from V and 6 bases from J, with 16 bases between. DNA of the CDR3: TGTGCCAGCAGCCCTACAGACCACCCGGCTGAAGCTTTCTTT. This encodes CASSPTDHPAEAFF.

This chain uses TRBV19 with TRBJ1-4; D remains ambiguous. With 4 bases removed from V and 6 bases from J, the gap between germline ends came to 15 bases. The CDR3 has 15 amino acids. Per the germline V gene, CDR1 is LNHDA and CDR2 is SQIVND (reference sequence). The chain's CDR3 is CASSSIQLADEKLFF. The CDR3 nucleotides read TGTGCCAGTAGTAGCATACAGCTCGCTGATGAAAAACTGTTTTTT.

The chain combines TRBV11-2 with TRBJ2-1; D gene unclear. The CDR3 sequence is 12 residues long. The germline V gene has CDR1 SGHAT and CDR2 FQNNGV. V dropped 2 bases and J dropped 7 bases, with 6 bases sitting between them. CDR3 sequence: CASSLLGNEQFF. CDR3 sequence (DNA): TGTGCCAGCAGCTTATTAGGAAATGAGCAGTTCTTC.

The chain has TRBV5-4 and TRBJ1-2, with a weak D call TRBD1 (5 bases). The germline CDR1 and CDR2 sequences are SGHNT and YYREEE (reference sequence). The CDR3 is 13 residues long. V was cut by 6 bases and J by 4 bases, with 13 bases left in between. The CDR3 spells CASNVGGSYGYTF. The CDR3, as DNA: TGTGCCAGCAACGTGGGGGGGAGCTATGGCTACACCTTC. The full variable domain, completed using reference TRBV5-4 and TRBJ1-2, is ETGVTQSPTHLIKTRGQQVTLRCSSQSGHNTVSWYQQALGQGPQFIFQYYREEENGRGNFPPRFSGLQFPNYSSELNVNALELDDSALYLCASNVGGSYGYTFGSGTRLTVV.

The chain uses TRBV11-2 and TRBJ2-4; TRBD2 matches 9 bases. The CDR3 covers 14 residues. Germline CDR1 and CDR2: SGHAT and FQNNGV. Trimming removed 6 bases from V and 8 bases from J; junction bases left unmatched: 8. The chain's CDR3 is CASRAAGGRDIQYF. The CDR3 DNA reads TGTGCCAGCAGGGCAGCGGGGGGCCGGGACATTCAGTACTTC. The full variable domain, in which reference TRBV11-2 and TRBJ2-4 provide the parts outside the CDR3, is EAGVAQSPRYKIIEKRQSVAFWCNPISGHATLYWYQQILGQGPKLLIQFQNNGVVDDSQLPKDRFSAERLKGVDSTLKIQPAKLEDSAVYLCASRAAGGRDIQYFGAGTRLSVL.